Presented here are 24 T cell receptor beta chains from one specimen sequenced in a study of T cell responses to AZD1222 COVID-19 vaccine. Repertoires were generated with immunoSEQ multiplex PCR, while TCRdb's copy carries only in-frame clones and drops some. This table has approximately 90,000 clones, roughly nine tenths appearing once. The specimen was peripheral blood, collected on day 0 of AZD1222 vaccination. All receptors derive from an adult in good health.

V and J are TRBV6-5 and TRBJ1-2; 10 bases fit TRBD1. The CDR3 length is 13 residues. With 6 bases clipped from V and 5 bases from J, the junction kept 3 bases outside the gene matches. Germline assignment: CDR1 MNHEY and CDR2 SVGAGI. The CDR3 DNA follows: TGTGCCAGCAGCCGGACAGGGGGATATGGCTACACCTTC. Protein: CASSRTGGYGYTF.

The chain has TRBV7-2 and TRBJ2-7; D is undetermined. CDR1 is SGHTA, CDR2 FQGNSA, per germline. Trimming shortened V by 1 base and J by 2 bases, and 9 bases separated the two germline ends. The CDR3 contains 14 residues. This CDR3 reads CASSLGLGAYEQYF. CDR3 DNA: TGTGCCAGCAGCTTAGGACTGGGCGCCTACGAGCAGTACTTC.

V gene TRBV30 combines with J gene TRBJ1-1; no reliable D call. V lost 0 bases, J lost 2 bases, and 10 bases lay in between. The CDR3 totals 14 residues. Germline values: CDR1 GTSNPN, CDR2 SVGIG (reference sequence). This chain's CDR3 is CAWSVDLLNTEAFF. CDR3 sequence (DNA): TGTGCCTGGAGTGTAGATCTTCTCAACACTGAAGCTTTCTTT. Variable domain in full (rest from reference TRBV30 and TRBJ1-1): SQTIHQWPATLVQPVGSPLSLECTVEGTSNPNLYWYRQAAGRGLQLLFYSVGIGQISSEVPQNLSASRPQDRQFILSSKKLLLSDSGFYLCAWSVDLLNTEAFFGQGTRLTVV.

The rearrangement joins TRBV7-2 to TRBJ2-1, with TRBD2 matching 12 bases. CDR1 and CDR2 from the germline V gene are SGHTA and FQGNSA. V lost 5 bases, J lost 10 bases, and 9 bases stayed unmatched. This CDR3 is 15 amino acids long. The CDR3 protein is CASSPRTSGAAEQFF. The CDR3 coding sequence is TGTGCCAGCAGCCCGCGGACTAGCGGGGCCGCGGAGCAGTTCTTC.

The chain employs TRBV6-6 and TRBJ1-2; no clear D. Between the trimmed V and J ends, which lost 5 bases and 3 bases, there was a span of 13 bases. CDR1 is MNHNY, CDR2 SVGAGI, per germline (reference sequence). The length of the CDR3 is 14 residues. CDR3 in amino acids: CASSPSSGYYGYTF. For the CDR3, the DNA is TGTGCCAGCAGTCCCTCGTCGGGGTACTATGGCTACACCTTC.

This chain links TRBV18 with TRBJ2-7; TRBD1 might be the D (5 bases). Trimming stripped 0 bases from V and 2 bases from J, with 8 bases between. Germline lookup yields CDR1 KGHSH and CDR2 LQKENI. The CDR3 has 14 residues. CDR3 sequence reads: CASSPPRGAYEQYF. Written as DNA, the CDR3 is TGTGCCAGCTCACCACCTAGGGGCGCCTACGAGCAGTACTTC. Combining the CDR3 with reference TRBV18 and TRBJ2-7 gives the whole variable domain NAGVMQNPRHLVRRRGQEARLRCSPMKGHSHVYWYRQLPEEGLKFMVYLQKENIIDESGMPKERFSAEFPKEGPSILRIQQVVRGDSAAYFCASSPPRGAYEQYFGPGTRLTVT.

V and J are TRBV3-1 (or the pseudogene TRBV3-2) and TRBJ2-7, with a tentative D call TRBD2 (5 bases). The CDR3 is 15 amino acids. CDR1 is LGHDT, CDR2 YNNKEL, per germline (reference sequence). The V end was cut by 1 base, the J end by 0 bases, with 10 bases between. The DNA for the CDR3 is TGTGCCAGCAGCCAAGTTCTGGGGAGCTCCTACGAGCAGTACTTC. Its protein is CASSQVLGSSYEQYF.

The chain combines TRBV6-5 with TRBJ2-7; D is tentatively TRBD1 or TRBD2 (6 bases each). CDR1 is MNHEY, CDR2 SVGAGI, per germline. V was trimmed by 4 bases and J by 4 bases, leaving 14 bases between them. The CDR3 runs 14 residues. The CDR3 is CASSSLGGGYEQYF. The CDR3 DNA reads as TGTGCCAGCAGTTCCCTCGGAGGGGGGTACGAGCAGTACTTC.

The rearrangement links TRBV28 to TRBJ1-6; D ambiguous. The V end was cut by 6 bases, the J end by 6 bases, with 12 bases between. Germline assignment: CDR1 MDHEN and CDR2 SYDVKM. The CDR3 contains 14 residues. The DNA for the CDR3 is TGTGCCAGCAGAGAGTCGGTTTCTAATTCACCCCTCCACTTT. It yields the protein CASRESVSNSPLHF.

The chain employs TRBV15 and TRBJ2-7; tentative D call: TRBD1 (7 bases). The CDR3 runs to 15 residues. In germline, CDR1 is LNHNV, CDR2 YYDKDF (reference sequence). V gave up 0 bases and J gave up 4 bases, with 13 bases separating them. The CDR3 coding sequence is TGTGCCACCAGCAGAGATGGAGGGGGCACATACGAGCAGTACTTC. It translates to CATSRDGGGTYEQYF.

This sequence joins TRBV3-1 (or the pseudogene TRBV3-2) and TRBJ1-2; D not certain. Germline V gene lookup returns CDR1 LGHDT and CDR2 YNNKEL (reference sequence). The CDR3 loop spans 12 amino acids. V was clipped by 3 bases and J by 3 bases, with 5 bases between them. Here the CDR3 reads CASSHIDYGYTF. In DNA form, the CDR3 reads TGTGCCAGCAGCCATATAGACTATGGCTACACCTTC.

V gene TRBV6-2 or TRBV6-3 combines with J gene TRBJ1-1; 9 bases agree with TRBD1. Germline V gene sequence: CDR1 MNHEY, CDR2 SVGEGT. V lost 5 bases and J lost 1; bases outside the gene matches: 2. There are 14 residues in the CDR3. DNA of the CDR3: TGTGCCAGCAGTGGACAGGGGACGAACACTGAAGCTTTCTTT. Its protein is CASSGQGTNTEAFF.

V is TRBV2 and J is TRBJ1-5; D gene ambiguous. CDR1 SNHLY and CDR2 FYNNEI come from the germline V gene. This CDR3 contains 14 residues. Trimming took off 1 base at V and 6 bases at J, with 10 bases between the two ends. This chain's CDR3 is CASSEGLRVQPQHF. As DNA, the CDR3 is TGTGCCAGCAGTGAAGGGCTCCGGGTTCAGCCCCAGCATTTT.

V is TRBV3-1 (or the pseudogene TRBV3-2) and J is TRBJ1-6; D uncertain. Trimming removed 4 bases from V and 6 bases from J, with 16 bases in between. This CDR3 contains 16 residues. CDR1 LGHDT and CDR2 YNNKEL come from the germline V gene (reference sequence). Here the CDR3 reads CASSLGGASSNSPLHF. DNA of the CDR3: TGTGCCAGCAGCCTAGGCGGAGCGAGCAGTAATTCACCCCTCCACTTT.

This clone occurred once. The CDR3 sequence: CAISFGEGREQYF. The CDR3 nucleotides are TGTGCCATCAGTTTTGGGGAAGGGCGGGAGCAGTACTTC. V and J are TRBV10-3 and TRBJ2-7; D is undetermined. This CDR3 is 13 amino acids long. Germline CDR1 and CDR2: ENHRY and SYGVKD. V shed 5 bases and J shed 7 bases, with 15 bases lying between them.

The chain recombines TRBV19 with TRBJ2-3; D possibly uses TRBD1 or TRBD2 (6 bases each). The CDR3 is 13 amino acids. Trimming shortened V by 7 bases and J by 1 base, and 9 bases separated the two germline ends. CDR1 is LNHDA and CDR2 is SQIVND in the germline V gene (reference sequence). CDR3 DNA: TGTGCCAGTATGGGGGGCCGCACAGATACGCAGTATTTT. Protein: CASMGGRTDTQYF.

The rearrangement uses TRBV4-1 and TRBJ2-3; D remains unclear. The CDR3 loop spans 16 amino acids. Germline CDR1 MGHRA, CDR2 YSYEKL. The V end was cut by 3 bases, the J end by 2 bases, with 15 bases between. CDR3 coding DNA: TGCGCCAGCAGCCATGGCCGGTCCTTGACCACAGATACGCAGTATTTT. Amino acid sequence: CASSHGRSLTTDTQYF.

This chain connects TRBV11-2 to TRBJ2-7; 9 bases agree with TRBD1. The CDR3 runs to 15 residues. The V segment lost 0 bases and the J segment 4 bases; nucleotides outside the gene matches: 4. Germline lookup yields CDR1 SGHAT and CDR2 FQNNGV. CDR3 DNA: TGTGCCAGCAGCTTAGATCTTGGGACAGGGTACGAGCAGTACTTC. As protein: CASSLDLGTGYEQYF.

The rearrangement uses TRBV27 and TRBJ1-4; D unresolved. V gave up 6 bases and J gave up 7 bases, with 15 bases separating them. The CDR3 is 14 amino acids. Germline V gene lookup returns CDR1 MNHEY and CDR2 SMNVEV (reference sequence). CDR3 in amino acids: CASRLNGFSEKLFF. The CDR3 nucleotides are TGTGCCAGCAGATTGAATGGTTTTAGTGAAAAACTGTTTTTT.

The chain is built from TRBV18 and TRBJ1-4, with TRBD1 matching 8 bases. The CDR3 sequence is 14 residues long. Germline CDR1 is KGHSH and CDR2 is LQKENI. Trimming removed 4 bases from V and 6 bases from J; junction bases left unmatched: 4. The DNA for the CDR3 is TGTGCCAGCTCACGAGACAGGGGTTATGAAAAACTGTTTTTT. Translation gives CASSRDRGYEKLFF.

V is TRBV6-4 and J is TRBJ2-2, with D perhaps TRBD2 (6 bases). V was cut by 4 bases and J by 3 bases, with 6 bases left in between. CDR1 MRHNA and CDR2 SNTAGT come from the germline V gene. There are 13 residues in the CDR3. CDR3 coding DNA: TGTGCCAGCAGTGCGGGGGACACCGGGGAGCTGTTTTTT. Its protein is CASSAGDTGELFF.

The genes are TRBV6-5 and TRBJ2-1; unclear D gene. Between the trimmed V and J ends, which lost 0 bases and 6 bases, there was a span of 9 bases. This CDR3 spans 14 amino acids. Per the germline V gene, CDR1 is MNHEY and CDR2 is SVGAGI. CDR3 DNA: TGTGCCAGCAGTTACTCGCAGGCTACCAATGAGCAGTTCTTC. It specifies CASSYSQATNEQFF.

In this sample, this clone turned up a few times. The genes are TRBV6-2 or TRBV6-3 and TRBJ1-6; D is ambiguous. This CDR3 spans 12 amino acids. Trimming cost V 6 bases and J 4 bases, with 4 bases left between them. Germline loops: CDR1 MNHEY, CDR2 SVGEGT. The CDR3 DNA sequence: TGTGCCAGCAGCCGTTATAATTCACCCCTCCACTTT. Amino acids: CASSRYNSPLHF.

The chain links TRBV27 to TRBJ1-5, with 11 bases lining up with TRBD1. The germline V gene has CDR1 MNHEY and CDR2 SMNVEV (reference sequence). CDR3 size: 15 residues. The J segment lost 7 bases and the V segment lost 6 bases, leaving 8 bases of the junction unmatched. The CDR3 spells CASSGGQGAIQPQHF. The DNA of the CDR3 is TGTGCCAGCAGCGGCGGACAGGGGGCGATCCAGCCCCAGCATTTT.